What follows is one T cell receptor beta chain and its context. The data derive from a study of blood T cell repertoires in COVID-19. This CDR3 is built from 15 residues. Trimming took 6 bases from V and 0 from J; bases not matched to a gene: 4. Germline assignment: CDR1 MNHEY and CDR2 SVGAGI. Cohort allocation depended upon clinical history that participants reported. The recovered donors of Cohort 3 showed two negative PCRs, clearance, or symptom resolution. Clones were read by immunoSEQ multiplex PCR, and TCRdb kept only the in-frame ones, dropping some. The sample has under 150,000 clones, around four fifths seen once.

The genes are TRBV6-5 and TRBJ2-2; 7 nucleotides line up with TRBD1. The TCR comes from a man under 40 who had recovered from COVID-19. The sample consisted of PBMCs or T cells enriched from blood (not recorded which). The CDR3 nucleotides read TGTGCCAGCAGCTTGGACAGGACGAACACCGGGGAGCTGTTTTTT. Protein sequence: CASSLDRTNTGELFF.